The T cell receptor beta chain described here comes from a study of breast tumors, draining lymph nodes, adjacent tissues. TCRdb used MiXCR to reprocess the multiplex PCR reads, holding one entry per CDR3 protein. This sample has some 52,000 distinct CDR3 sequences; around 40% occur once, and the top ten carry about 10%. Study-wide results and caveats: The lymph node origin of tumor T cells was framed as consistent with a hypothesis, not demonstrated.

Germline lookup yields CDR1 SGHDT and CDR2 YYEEEE. The CDR3 has 16 residues. Trimming pared 4 bases from V and 8 bases from J, leaving 21 bases between. This clonotype occurred many times. Its antigen is not known. The receptor was derived from a female donor with breast cancer. Some clones in this sample may be carry-over from other donors' samples. The sample was breast tumor tissue. The chain uses TRBV5-6 and TRBJ1-4, with D perhaps TRBD1 (5 bases). CDR3 sequence (DNA): TGTGCCAGCAGCGGCGACACCAGGGACGGTGAGGAAAAACTGTTTTTT. This sequence encodes CASSGDTRDGEEKLFF. The full variable domain, in which reference TRBV5-6 and TRBJ1-4 provide the parts outside the CDR3, is DAGVTQSPTHLIKTRGQQVTLRCSPKSGHDTVSWYQQALGQGPQFIFQYYEEEERQRGNFPDRFSGHQFPNYSSELNVNALLLGDSALYLCASSGDTRDGEEKLFFGSGTQLSVL.